The clone carrying this T cell receptor beta chain has just a few counts. Its target is unknown. The CDR3 is 14 residues long. V lost 5 bases and J lost 3; bases outside the gene matches: 3. CDR1 and CDR2 (germline): SGHAT, FQNNGV. The PCR used 60 Vbeta and 13 Jbeta primers. Clones were sequenced by immunoSEQ multiplex PCR, and TCRdb holds only the in-frame ones, with some missing. This sample has over 85,000 clones, with 7.6% found just once. This sample was included in a study of cytomegalovirus exposure and HLA in healthy donors. Study context: Earlier work reported 117 million unique TCR beta sequences from some 170 million T cells. General study results and limits: The HLA-A and HLA-B alleles of most subjects were reportedly predicted accurately from TCR beta sequences. The authors enumerated over 150 TCR beta chains as linked to cytomegalovirus.

The chain combines TRBV11-2 with TRBJ2-5; 10 bases line up with TRBD2. Sequencing was carried out using PBMCs. The clonotype originates from a man aged 50 to 60 in good health and CMV-seronegative. CDR3 loop: CASSRGTSEETQYF. The CDR3 coding sequence is TGTGCCAGCAGCCGGGGGACTAGCGAAGAGACCCAGTACTTC. The complete variable domain, with remaining parts taken from reference TRBV11-2 and TRBJ2-5, reads EAGVAQSPRYKIIEKRQSVAFWCNPISGHATLYWYQQILGQGPKLLIQFQNNGVVDDSQLPKDRFSAERLKGVDSTLKIQPAKLEDSAVYLCASSRGTSEETQYFGPGTRLLVL.